The 18 T cell receptor beta chains given below trace back to one sample, sequenced in a study of blood T cell repertoires in COVID-19. The protocol was immunoSEQ multiplex PCR, while the TCRdb copy is restricted to in-frame clones and leaves out a portion. The sample contains a few hundred thousand clones, around 87% of which appear only once. Sequenced sample: PBMCs or T cells enriched from blood (not recorded which). The source is a woman younger than 35 in a cohort exposed to, infected with or recovered from COVID-19 (not recorded which).

This clone was observed a handful of times. The rearrangement joins TRBV28 to TRBJ1-5; 8 positions agree with TRBD1. The CDR3 has 15 amino acids. V was pared by 8 bases and J by 0 bases, with 6 bases of the junction left unmatched. The germline V gene has CDR1 MDHEN and CDR2 SYDVKM. CDR3 nucleotides: TGTGCCAGCGCAGGGGGCGAAAGTAGCAATCAGCCCCAGCATTTT. As protein: CASAGGESSNQPQHF.

The rearrangement joins TRBV4-1 to TRBJ1-2; 10 bases line up with TRBD1. This CDR3 has 15 amino acids. J was trimmed by 5 bases and V by 2 bases; bases with no gene match: 5. Germline V CDR1 and CDR2: MGHRA, YSYEKL. The DNA for the CDR3 is TGCGCCAGCAGCCAACGGGGGGGACAGGGGTATGGCTACACCTTC. It encodes CASSQRGGQGYGYTF.

CDR3 bases: TGTGCCTGGATTCTCAGGGGCCAGAACACTGAAGCTTTCTTT. This gives the protein CAWILRGQNTEAFF. This chain uses TRBV30 with TRBJ1-1, with D perhaps TRBD1 (6 bases). CDR1 is GTSNPN and CDR2 is SVGIG in the germline V gene (reference sequence). Trimming took 4 bases from V and 1 from J, leaving 13 bases between them. This CDR3 has 14 amino acids.

The chain employs TRBV2 and TRBJ1-4, with D possibly matching TRBD1 (6 bases). This CDR3 spans 18 amino acids. The germline V and J ends were trimmed by 4 bases and 4 bases, with 22 bases remaining between them. Germline lookup yields CDR1 SNHLY and CDR2 FYNNEI. The DNA for the CDR3 is TGTGCCAGCAGTGCCTTGGACAGCACCGATCTAGTTAATGAAAAACTGTTTTTT. Its translation: CASSALDSTDLVNEKLFF.

This clone is a singleton in its sample. CDR3: CSAIGHQEAFF. In DNA form, the CDR3 reads TGCAGTGCAATTGGACACCAAGAAGCTTTCTTT. J is TRBJ1-1 and V is TRBV20-1, with D perhaps TRBD1 (5 bases). The CDR3 sequence is 11 residues long. V was cut by 6 bases and J by 8 bases, with 13 bases left in between. The germline gives CDR1 DFQATT, CDR2 SNEGSKA (reference sequence).

The chain carries TRBV24-1 and TRBJ1-1; D is ambiguous. This CDR3 comprises 13 residues. V was shortened by 4 bases and J by 8 bases, with 13 bases between the two germline ends. Per germline, CDR1 KGHDR and CDR2 SFDVKD. CDR3: CATSDSTIAEAFF. The CDR3 DNA sequence: TGTGCCACCAGTGACTCAACTATTGCGGAAGCTTTCTTT.

The chain employs TRBV7-9 and TRBJ1-2, with a tentative D call TRBD1 (6 bases). Germline lookup yields CDR1 SEHNR and CDR2 FQNEAQ (reference sequence). The CDR3 totals 14 residues. The V and J ends lost 5 bases and 8 bases respectively, with 18 bases between them. The CDR3, as DNA: TGTGCCAGCAGCCCTAACAGGGAAGGCATCGGCTACACCTTC. Its protein product is CASSPNREGIGYTF.

This clone was found once. This chain joins TRBV27 and TRBJ2-1; 9 bases align to TRBD1. Germline CDR1 reads MNHEY; CDR2 reads SMNVEV (reference sequence). The CDR3 runs to 16 residues. With V trimmed by 5 bases and J by 7 bases, 12 bases remained unmatched. In DNA, the CDR3 is TGTGCCAGCAGTGGCAGACCGGGACAGGGTTGGAATGAGCAGTTCTTC. Translation gives CASSGRPGQGWNEQFF.

The chain carries TRBV11-2 and TRBJ1-4; D is ambiguous. V was clipped by 5 bases and J by 0 bases, with 7 bases between them. Germline V gives CDR1 SGHAT, CDR2 FQNNGV. The CDR3 is 14 residues long. DNA for the CDR3: TGTGCCAGCAGCCAACCTACAACTAATGAAAAACTGTTTTTT. It specifies CASSQPTTNEKLFF. Looking up the rest from reference TRBV11-2 and TRBJ1-4 gives the full variable domain: EAGVAQSPRYKIIEKRQSVAFWCNPISGHATLYWYQQILGQGPKLLIQFQNNGVVDDSQLPKDRFSAERLKGVDSTLKIQPAKLEDSAVYLCASSQPTTNEKLFFGSGTQLSVL.

The V gene is TRBV7-8, the J gene TRBJ2-5; 11 positions match TRBD2. V gave up 5 bases and J gave up 1 base; unmatched junction bases: 3. CDR3 length equals 15 residues. Germline V gene sequence: CDR1 SGHVS, CDR2 FQNEAQ. The CDR3, as DNA: TGTGCCAGCAGCGCTAGCGGGGGGCTCCAAGAGACCCAGTACTTC. It codes for CASSASGGLQETQYF.

CDR3 bases: TGTGCCAGCTCACCGTCGAACCTTAGGGAGAATCAGCCCCAGCATTTT. Translation gives CASSPSNLRENQPQHF. This chain uses TRBV18 with TRBJ1-5; no definite D call. V lost 3 bases, J lost 4 bases, and 16 bases lay in between. This CDR3 is built from 16 residues. Germline assignment: CDR1 KGHSH and CDR2 LQKENI.

The chain recombines TRBV4-2 with TRBJ2-5; D might be TRBD2 (6 bases). The CDR3 totals 16 residues. The germline V gene encodes CDR1 LGHNA and CDR2 YNFKEQ. V lost 4 bases to trimming and J lost 5 bases, with 20 bases between them. CDR3 sequence reads: CASSPLGTLRDETQYF. In nucleotides, the CDR3 is TGTGCCAGCAGCCCACTCGGGACTTTGAGGGATGAGACCCAGTACTTC.

The rearrangement joins TRBV7-9 to TRBJ2-1, with D maybe TRBD2 (6 bases). The CDR3 covers 16 residues. V was clipped by 3 bases and J by 6 bases, with 18 bases between them. CDR1 is SEHNR and CDR2 is FQNEAQ in the germline V gene (reference sequence). In DNA form, the CDR3 reads TGTGCCAGCAGCTTCCCGGGACTTAGAACGGTCAATGAGCAGTTCTTC. This translates into CASSFPGLRTVNEQFF. Full variable domain (remainder filled in from reference TRBV7-9 and TRBJ2-1): DTGVSQNPRHKITKRGQNVTFRCDPISEHNRLYWYRQTLGQGPEFLTYFQNEAQLEKSRLLSDRFSAERPKGSFSTLEIQRTEQGDSAMYLCASSFPGLRTVNEQFFGPGTRLTVL.

The V and J genes are TRBV28 and TRBJ1-5; the D gene is possibly TRBD1 (5 bases). Germline CDR1 MDHEN, CDR2 SYDVKM. V lost 1 base and J 2 bases, leaving 6 bases between the germline ends. This CDR3 has 14 residues. The CDR3 here is CASSLSQGNQPQHF. DNA for the CDR3: TGTGCCAGCAGTTTATCACAGGGCAATCAGCCCCAGCATTTT.

The chain uses TRBV19 and TRBJ2-2; the D is unclear. CDR1 and CDR2 from the germline V gene are LNHDA and SQIVND (reference sequence). This CDR3 comprises 13 residues. Trimming left V 3 bases short and J 2 bases short, with 4 bases between. CDR3 sequence (DNA): TGTGCCAGTAGTATTCAAAACACCGGGGAGCTGTTTTTT. The encoded protein is CASSIQNTGELFF.

The DNA for the CDR3 is TGTGCCAGCAGCTTGGGTACTAGTAAAGGAGATACGCAGTATTTT. It yields the protein CASSLGTSKGDTQYF. The chain uses TRBV7-9 and TRBJ2-3, with D possibly matching TRBD2 (5 bases). Germline V CDR1 and CDR2: SEHNR, FQNEAQ (reference sequence). CDR3 size: 15 residues. With 3 bases removed from V and 5 bases from J, the gap between germline ends came to 15 bases.

This clone has a handful of counts. J is TRBJ2-7 and V is TRBV21-1; TRBD1 reflects the table's D call only, with no check against the DNA. TRBV21-1 is a listed pseudogene. CDR3 size: 11 residues. The CDR3 nucleotides read TGTGCCAGCAGCCCCAACACCATAAAGAACTTC. Translation: CASSPNTIKNF.

This clone was detected only once. The rearrangement links TRBV19 to TRBJ1-5; D may be TRBD1 (5 bases). This CDR3 is built from 13 residues. CDR1 is LNHDA, CDR2 SQIVND, per germline (reference sequence). V was shortened by 2 bases and J by 10 bases, with 12 bases between the two germline ends. CDR3 residues: CASSIRGQGPQHF. The CDR3 nucleotides read TGTGCCAGTAGTATACGCGGCCAGGGACCCCAGCATTTT.